The clone carrying this TCR beta chain appeared many times. Its matching antigen is unknown. The data stem from a study of early T cells in non-severe SARS-CoV-2 infection. The overall study: Sequenced material consisted of bulk RNA (from unsorted whole blood), and chains were unpaired. Study-wide findings and caveats: Anti-spike CD8 responses were favored in VDJdb matching, and private and CD4 specificities were missed.

Unique molecular identifiers were added to individual cDNA molecules. TCRdb itself ran the 5' RACE reads through MiXCR, one entry per CDR3 protein. This sample yields 45,000 to 65,000 distinct CDR3 sequences, of which roughly 12% are seen a single time; just over 2.5% belongs to the top ten. V shed 2 bases and J shed 2 bases, with 10 bases lying between them. From germline, CDR1 is DFQATT and CDR2 SNEGSKA (reference sequence). The length of the CDR3 is 14 residues. The clonotype originates from an adult who was a healthcare worker with PCR-confirmed SARS-CoV-2 infection or an uninfected control (not recorded which). The starting material was whole blood, obtained at baseline. J is TRBJ2-1 and V is TRBV20-1; D is ambiguous. In nucleotides, the CDR3 is TGCAGTGCTAGATTCGCGCGGCCCTACAATGAGCAGTTCTTC. Protein: CSARFARPYNEQFF.